The 9 T cell receptor beta chains given below trace back to one sample, sequenced in a study of response to subunit inactivated influenza vaccine. One entry per CDR3 protein results from TCRdb running MiXCR on the RT-PCR reads. This sample has about half a million distinct CDR3 sequences, with roughly 9.8% found just once. The specimen comprised PBMCs from blood, sampled 40 to 50 days after vaccination. All receptors come from a man aged 45 to 65 who received an inactivated influenza vaccine.

This clonotype was found many times. J is TRBJ1-4 and V is TRBV29-1; D unclear. The CDR3 has 15 amino acids. Between the trimmed V and J ends, which lost 7 bases and 0 bases, there was a span of 15 bases. Germline CDR1 is SQVTM and CDR2 is ANQGSEA. Here the CDR3 reads CSAARPGATNEKLFF. The CDR3 DNA follows: TGCAGCGCCGCTAGACCCGGGGCAACTAATGAAAAACTGTTTTTT.

This clonotype has only a few counts. The rearrangement uses TRBV20-1 and TRBJ1-2, with D unresolved. The germline V gene has CDR1 DFQATT and CDR2 SNEGSKA (reference sequence). V was clipped by 3 bases and J by 2 bases, with 7 bases between them. The CDR3 runs to 12 residues. The CDR3 spells CSASLQNYGYTF. As DNA, the CDR3 is TGCAGTGCTAGTCTTCAGAACTATGGCTACACCTTC.

This clonotype was picked up a small number of times. The V and J genes are TRBV11-2 and TRBJ2-5, with D hard to call. This CDR3 has 13 residues. CDR1 is SGHAT, CDR2 FQNNGV, per germline. Trimming took 5 bases from V and 3 from J, leaving 10 bases between them. CDR3 sequence: CASSPMPKETQYF. In nucleotides, the CDR3 is TGTGCCAGCAGCCCAATGCCAAAAGAGACCCAGTACTTC.

There are many counts of this clonotype. The chain couples TRBV20-1 to TRBJ2-5; D gene ambiguous. This CDR3 has 15 amino acids. Deletions cut 4 bases from V and 2 bases from J, with 17 bases between. Germline CDR1 and CDR2: DFQATT and SNEGSKA (reference sequence). Here the CDR3 reads CSATKPGRPQETQYF. CDR3 nucleotides: TGCAGTGCTACCAAGCCTGGCCGCCCTCAAGAGACCCAGTACTTC.

The rearrangement joins TRBV27 to TRBJ2-3; TRBD2 agrees at 10 bases. Germline-derived CDR1 and CDR2 are MNHEY and SMNVEV (reference sequence). The trim removed 7 bases at V and 11 bases at J, leaving 12 bases unmatched. The CDR3 has 14 residues. The CDR3 region is CASTRLSSGGRQYF. DNA of the CDR3: TGTGCCAGCACCAGACTGTCTAGCGGGGGCCGGCAGTATTTT.

The CDR3 spells CASTSPGTAYSNQPQHF. CDR3 DNA sequence: TGTGCCAGCACGTCCCCCGGGACAGCTTATAGCAATCAGCCCCAGCATTTT. This chain connects TRBV6-2 or TRBV6-3 to TRBJ1-5, with TRBD1 identical over 7 bases. The CDR3 extends over 17 amino acids. The V gene's germline CDR1 is MNHEY and CDR2 SVGEGT. V gave up 7 bases and J gave up 0 bases; unmatched junction bases: 12.

This clonotype was counted only a few times. The V gene is TRBV20-1, the J gene TRBJ1-2, with a possible D match to TRBD1 (5 bases). The CDR3 is made up of 15 amino acids. Germline V gene sequence: CDR1 DFQATT, CDR2 SNEGSKA (reference sequence). Trimming left V 2 bases short and J 3 bases short, with 16 bases between. The CDR3 reads CSARTHLRGDYGYTF. The DNA of the CDR3 is TGCAGTGCTAGAACTCACTTACGGGGGGACTATGGCTACACCTTC.

The V and J genes are TRBV6-5 and TRBJ2-7; D is possibly TRBD1 or TRBD2 (5 bases each). Germline assignment: CDR1 MNHEY and CDR2 SVGAGI. Trimming removed 2 bases at V and 7 bases at J, with 18 bases between. This CDR3 is built from 15 residues. The CDR3 DNA sequence: TGTGCCAGCAGTTACGGGACGGGCCTAGGCCTGGAGCAGTACTTC. It specifies CASSYGTGLGLEQYF.

The genes are TRBV4-2 and TRBJ2-3; the match to TRBD1 covers 10 bases. CDR3 length: 16 amino acids. Trimming took 6 bases from V and 1 from J; bases not matched to a gene: 7. Germline CDR1 LGHNA, CDR2 YNFKEQ. CDR3 nucleotides: TGTGCCAGCAGGTTATCCGGGACAGGGGGCACAGATACGCAGTATTTT. Protein: CASRLSGTGGTDTQYF.